The next 3 T cell receptor beta chains were all read from a single sample in a study of blood T cell repertoires in COVID-19. Profiling relied on immunoSEQ multiplex PCR, and the TCRdb table lists in-frame clones only, not all of them. The sample has 55,000 to 75,000 clones; roughly 85% are singletons. The sequenced sample was peripheral blood. The origin of the receptors is a man aged 55 to 69 with acute or convalescent COVID-19.

The gene calls are TRBV4-3 and TRBJ2-1; 11 bases map to TRBD1. The length of the CDR3 is 19 residues. The germline V gene has CDR1 LGHNA and CDR2 YSLEER. V was pared by 4 bases and J by 1 base, with 12 bases of the junction left unmatched. CDR3: CASSRSMGQGGRSYNEQFF. In DNA form, the CDR3 reads TGCGCCAGCAGCCGCAGTATGGGACAGGGGGGACGATCCTACAATGAGCAGTTCTTC.

V and J are TRBV15 and TRBJ1-5; no reliable D call. V lost 1 base and J 1 base, leaving 8 bases between the germline ends. CDR3 length: 15 amino acids. Germline V gives CDR1 LNHNV, CDR2 YYDKDF (reference sequence). The CDR3, as DNA: TGTGCCACCAGCAGAGTGGAGAGAAGCAATCAGCCCCAGCATTTT. The encoded protein is CATSRVERSNQPQHF. The whole variable domain, remainder taken from reference TRBV15 and TRBJ1-5, is DAMVIQNPRYQVTQFGKPVTLSCSQTLNHNVMYWYQQKSSQAPKLLFHYYDKDFNNEADTPDNFQSRRPNTSFCFLDIRSPGLGDTAMYLCATSRVERSNQPQHFGDGTRLSIL.

The gene calls are TRBV5-1 and TRBJ2-1, with 13 positions matching TRBD2. The CDR3 loop spans 17 amino acids. The germline V gene has CDR1 SGHRS and CDR2 YFSETQ. The ends lost 4 bases at V and 5 bases at J; junction bases unmatched: 9. The CDR3 region has the DNA TGCGCCAGCAGCCTCAGGACTAGCGGGGGAGGGAACAATGAGCAGTTCTTC. This sequence encodes CASSLRTSGGGNNEQFF.